This T cell receptor beta chain was sequenced in a study of OX40 agonist ivuxolimab in advanced cancers. Study results and limitations: More expanded clones were seen, on average, in CD8+ T cells than in CD4+. Still undetermined is the antigen specificity of the expanded peripheral T cells.

TCRdb's table, derived via immunoSEQ multiplex PCR, lists solely in-frame clones and lacks some. The sample consists of more than 60,000 clones, around 85% of them appearing once. Blood samples were obtained at baseline, cycle 4 day 1, and cycle 7 day 1. This clone was counted between two and nine times. The antigen is undetermined. The CDR3 contains 13 residues. The V end lost 2 bases, the J end lost 8 bases, and 7 bases lay between the germline ends. Germline-derived CDR1 and CDR2 are SEHNR and FQNEAQ (reference sequence). The chain is built from TRBV7-9 and TRBJ1-6; D is undetermined. This receptor was obtained from an adult with an advanced solid tumor such as melanoma, head and neck, liver or kidney cancer. Sequenced material: CD4+ or CD8+ T cells sorted from blood, taken in a trial of the OX40 agonist ivuxolimab. CDR3 sequence: CASSLFGYSPLHF. Written as DNA, the CDR3 is TGTGCCAGCAGCTTATTTGGATATTCACCCCTCCACTTT.